The 27 T cell receptor beta chains below were found in one sample sequenced in a study of blood T cell repertoires in COVID-19. Assay: immunoSEQ multiplex PCR; the TCRdb copy retains only in-frame clones and omits some. The sample has 150,000 or so clones, under 85% seen once. The source material was peripheral blood. These receptors were collected from a man aged 60-69 years with COVID-19, enrolled during active disease.

This chain joins TRBV6-1 and TRBJ1-1; TRBD1 matches at 10 bases. V was clipped by 5 bases and J by 3 bases; unmatched bases: 3. Germline-derived CDR1 and CDR2 are MNHNS and SASEGT. The CDR3 sequence is 14 residues long. In DNA form, the CDR3 reads TGTGCCAGCAGTAGACAGGGGGCGCACACTGAAGCTTTCTTT. It is translated as CASSRQGAHTEAFF.

V and J are TRBV5-8 and TRBJ2-5, with 11 nucleotides matching TRBD2. The CDR3 covers 16 residues. J gave up 5 bases and V 4 bases, and 10 bases lay outside the gene matches. Germline V gene sequence: CDR1 SGHTS, CDR2 YDEGEE. CDR3 sequence: CASSLGLAEGVETQYF. The CDR3 DNA sequence: TGTGCCAGCAGCCTGGGACTAGCGGAGGGTGTGGAGACCCAGTACTTC.

This clone turned up a few times. The chain recombines TRBV28 with TRBJ1-2; 8 bases map to TRBD1. Germline CDR1 MDHEN, CDR2 SYDVKM. This CDR3 spans 15 amino acids. Trimming removed 6 bases from V and 4 bases from J; junction bases left unmatched: 10. CDR3 coding DNA: TGTGCCAGCAGCCCCGCCGGACAGGGAGGCTATGGCTACACCTTC. Encoded protein: CASSPAGQGGYGYTF.

The rearrangement joins TRBV24-1 to TRBJ2-3; tentative D call: TRBD2 (5 bases). Trimming took 7 bases from V and 0 from J, leaving 13 bases between them. In germline, CDR1 is KGHDR, CDR2 SFDVKD. This CDR3 spans 15 amino acids. CDR3 amino acids: CATSYWTGSTDTQYF. Here the CDR3 DNA reads TGTGCCACCAGCTACTGGACGGGGAGCACAGATACGCAGTATTTT.

The J gene is TRBJ2-1, the V gene TRBV15; TRBD2 matches at 9 bases. V gave up 1 base and J gave up 3 bases; unmatched junction bases: 1. The CDR3 consists of 15 residues. Germline CDR1 LNHNV, CDR2 YYDKDF (reference sequence). The CDR3 nucleotides read TGTGCCACCAGCAGAGTGACTAGCGGCTACAATGAGCAGTTCTTC. It codes for CATSRVTSGYNEQFF.

This rearrangement joins TRBV20-1 to TRBJ1-2; no clear D. Germline V CDR1 and CDR2: DFQATT, SNEGSKA (reference sequence). The CDR3 loop spans 11 amino acids. Deletions cut 8 bases from V and 2 bases from J, with 9 bases between. In nucleotides, the CDR3 is TGCAGTTTGAGTGAGAACTATGGCTACACCTTC. Protein product: CSLSENYGYTF.

The J gene is TRBJ2-1, the V gene TRBV7-3, with TRBD2 matching over 15 bases. The CDR3 sequence is 17 residues long. The V gene's germline CDR1 is SGHTA and CDR2 FQGTGA. V lost 5 bases, J lost 4 bases, and 6 bases stayed unmatched. The CDR3 sequence: CASSRTSGGAGYNEQFF. CDR3 DNA sequence: TGTGCCAGCAGCAGGACTAGCGGGGGGGCCGGGTACAATGAGCAGTTCTTC.

The V call is TRBV6-6, the J call TRBJ2-1; 9 bases map to TRBD1. CDR1 and CDR2 (germline): MNHNY, SVGAGI (reference sequence). Trimming cost V 5 bases and J 0 bases; bases outside gene matches: 2. The CDR3 has 15 residues. CDR3 loop: CASSQGQGSYNEQFF. The CDR3 bases are TGTGCCAGCAGTCAGGGACAGGGCTCCTACAATGAGCAGTTCTTC.

V gene TRBV9 combines with J gene TRBJ1-3; D is uncertain. Trimming took off 5 bases at V and 4 bases at J, with 13 bases between the two ends. This CDR3 is built from 14 residues. Per germline, CDR1 SGDLS and CDR2 YYNGEE. CDR3 nucleotide sequence: TGTGCCAGCAGGCCGCCGGGAGGAGGAAACACCATATATTTT. Amino acids: CASRPPGGGNTIYF.

V usage is TRBV6-4 and J usage is TRBJ1-1, with 9 bases lining up with TRBD1. The germline gives CDR1 MRHNA, CDR2 SNTAGT. The CDR3 consists of 14 residues. Trimming took 6 bases from V and 4 from J; bases not matched to a gene: 6. In DNA, the CDR3 is TGTGCCAGCAGAACAGGGGGCGGTAGCACTGAAGCTTTCTTT. This translates into CASRTGGGSTEAFF.

This chain uses TRBV13 with TRBJ1-1, with D maybe TRBD1 (6 bases). The V end lost 0 bases, the J end lost 4 bases, and 18 bases lay between the germline ends. This CDR3 contains 17 residues. Germline V gene sequence: CDR1 PRHDT, CDR2 FYEKMQ (reference sequence). CDR3 loop: CASSLGQGMVIGTEAFF. In DNA form, the CDR3 reads TGTGCCAGCAGCTTAGGACAGGGTATGGTGATTGGCACTGAAGCTTTCTTT. Filled out from reference TRBV13 and TRBJ1-1, the complete variable domain reads AAGVIQSPRHLIKEKRETATLKCYPIPRHDTVYWYQQGPGQDPQFLISFYEKMQSDKGSIPDRFSAQQFSDYHSELNMSSLELGDSALYFCASSLGQGMVIGTEAFFGQGTRLTVV.

This clone was counted a few times. The chain combines TRBV10-3 with TRBJ2-7, with 7 bases lining up with TRBD1. Germline V gives CDR1 ENHRY, CDR2 SYGVKD. This CDR3 region has 13 residues. The junction had 9 bases not matched to a gene; V was cut back by 10 bases and J by 3 bases. The CDR3 loop reads CATEGAVSYEQYF. The CDR3 DNA reads as TGTGCCACCGAGGGGGCTGTAAGCTACGAGCAGTACTTC.

The chain has TRBV5-1 and TRBJ1-2; no clear D. Germline loops: CDR1 SGHRS, CDR2 YFSETQ. V shed 4 bases and J shed 5 bases, with 15 bases lying between them. The CDR3 totals 14 residues. CDR3 DNA: TGCGCCAGCAGCCCGGAGGCTGGGAGATATGGCTACACCTTC. It yields the protein CASSPEAGRYGYTF.

This clone was observed once. This chain connects TRBV24-1 to TRBJ1-5, with 9 bases aligning to TRBD1. CDR3 length: 14 residues. Looked up from germline, CDR1 is KGHDR and CDR2 is SFDVKD. V trimming: 2 bases; J trimming: 6 bases; junction bases outside the gene matches: 1. CDR3 loop: CATSDWTGVQPQHF. The CDR3 region has the DNA TGTGCCACCAGTGATTGGACAGGGGTTCAGCCCCAGCATTTT.

The chain carries TRBV19 and TRBJ1-6; weak D call: TRBD1 (5 bases). Germline CDR1 is LNHDA and CDR2 is SQIVND (reference sequence). Trimming removed 6 bases from V and 7 bases from J, with 16 bases in between. This CDR3 comprises 15 residues. The CDR3 nucleotides are TGTGCCAGTAGCTCCGACAGAACTCGAAATTCACCCCTCCACTTT. Translating it yields CASSSDRTRNSPLHF.

This clone was detected only a few times. The gene calls are TRBV11-3 and TRBJ2-1; 11 positions agree with TRBD2. CDR1 SGHNT and CDR2 YENEEA come from the germline V gene. This CDR3 is 17 amino acids long. J was trimmed by 3 bases and V by 5 bases; bases with no gene match: 9. The CDR3 region has the DNA TGTGCCAGCAGCCCCGGGACTAGCGGAATTTTCTACAATGAGCAGTTCTTC. Protein product: CASSPGTSGIFYNEQFF.

The chain employs TRBV29-1 and TRBJ1-1; 9 bases agree with TRBD1. The CDR3 has 14 residues. Germline values: CDR1 SQVTM, CDR2 ANQGSEA. Trimming cost V 6 bases and J 7 bases; bases outside gene matches: 12. DNA of the CDR3: TGCAGCGTCGTGCATTTTCCGGGACAGGGTGAAGCTTTCTTT. Residues: CSVVHFPGQGEAFF.

This clone came up once. V usage is TRBV6-2 or TRBV6-3 and J usage is TRBJ2-4; unclear D gene. The CDR3 covers 15 residues. V gave up 2 bases and J gave up 7 bases, with 15 bases separating them. CDR1 and CDR2 (germline): MNHEY, SVGEGT. The CDR3 loop reads CASSYASGGINIQYF. DNA for the CDR3: TGTGCCAGCAGTTACGCGAGTGGCGGAATCAACATTCAGTACTTC.

This sequence joins TRBV5-1 and TRBJ1-1; no definite D call. The CDR3 is 14 residues long. The germline CDR1 and CDR2 sequences are SGHRS and YFSETQ. V lost 5 bases and J lost 13, with 24 bases in between. CDR3 loop: CASRFSGMQEVGFF. The CDR3 DNA is TGCGCCAGCAGGTTTTCGGGGATGCAGGAGGTGGGTTTCTTT.

The rearrangement uses TRBV25-1 and TRBJ1-2, with TRBD1 matching 11 bases. Germline trimming cut 5 bases from V and 7 bases from J; bases unmatched to any gene: 6. The CDR3 sequence is 14 residues long. The V gene's germline CDR1 is MGHDK and CDR2 SYGVNS. This CDR3 is CASSFGQGAPGYTF. The CDR3 DNA sequence: TGTGCCAGCAGTTTTGGACAGGGGGCGCCTGGCTACACCTTC.

This chain joins TRBV27 and TRBJ1-4; D possibly corresponds to TRBD1 (5 bases). The CDR3 covers 14 residues. Germline CDR1 reads MNHEY; CDR2 reads SMNVEV (reference sequence). Trimming removed 2 bases at V and 7 bases at J, with 11 bases between. DNA for the CDR3: TGTGCCAGCAGTTTACAGGGTAACGGTGAAAAACTGTTTTTT. Its protein product is CASSLQGNGEKLFF.

J is TRBJ1-1 and V is TRBV25-1; TRBD1 is a possible D gene (5 bases). V gave up 2 bases and J gave up 1 base, with 17 bases separating them. Looked up from germline, CDR1 is MGHDK and CDR2 is SYGVNS. The length of the CDR3 is 17 residues. For the CDR3, the DNA is TGTGCCAGCAGTGAAGGTCGGGGGGGAGGAGGGAACACTGAAGCTTTCTTT. Translating gives CASSEGRGGGGNTEAFF.

A single count supports this clone. The V call is TRBV7-9, the J call TRBJ1-2; the match to TRBD1 covers 8 bases. With 9 bases clipped from V and 9 bases from J, the junction kept 24 bases outside the gene matches. Germline CDR1 SEHNR, CDR2 FQNEAQ (reference sequence). This CDR3 is 17 amino acids long. CDR3 sequence reads: CASKTPLGQGRTDRYTF. The CDR3 DNA sequence: TGTGCCAGTAAGACCCCCCTCGGACAGGGAAGGACCGATCGCTACACCTTC.

Only one count was recorded for this clone. V gene TRBV4-3 combines with J gene TRBJ1-4; 10 bases are shared with TRBD1. This CDR3 is 17 amino acids long. Trimming at V came to 3 bases and at J to 7 bases, leaving 11 bases not matched to a gene. CDR1 and CDR2 (germline): LGHNA, YSLEER. The CDR3 protein is CASSQERFGTGVEKLFF. CDR3 sequence (DNA): TGCGCCAGCAGCCAGGAAAGATTTGGGACAGGGGTTGAAAAACTGTTTTTT.

The chain is built from TRBV5-1 and TRBJ1-1, with TRBD1 matching over 9 bases. Unmatched junction bases numbered 11, after V lost 7 bases and J lost 7 bases. The germline V gene has CDR1 SGHRS and CDR2 YFSETQ. The CDR3 runs 14 residues. The CDR3 reads CASGRDREGDEAFF. The CDR3 DNA follows: TGCGCCAGCGGCCGGGACAGGGAAGGGGATGAAGCTTTCTTT.

This clone appeared once. This chain links TRBV4-3 with TRBJ2-7, with 7 bases fitting TRBD2. The CDR3 spans 16 residues. From germline, CDR1 is LGHNA and CDR2 YSLEER. V lost 5 bases to trimming and J lost 0 bases; unmatched junction nucleotides: 10. The CDR3 DNA follows: TGCGCCAGCAGCAATAGGGGCGGGGGAAGCTCCTACGAGCAGTACTTC. It encodes CASSNRGGGSSYEQYF.

This clone turned up a few times. V usage is TRBV7-9 and J usage is TRBJ2-7, with TRBD1 matching over 8 bases. V lost 4 bases, J lost 6 bases, and 8 bases stayed unmatched. This CDR3 contains 14 residues. Germline V lookup: CDR1 SEHNR, CDR2 FQNEAQ (reference sequence). In DNA form, the CDR3 reads TGTGCCAGCAGCTCTCTGACAGGGGCGGGCGAGCAGTACTTC. Encoded protein: CASSSLTGAGEQYF.